The clone carrying this TCR beta chain was recorded a few times. The record originates from a study of blood T cells in healthy people across ages. A sample-barcoded 5' primer and a J-beta primer mix were used in a second PCR of roughly 7 to 11 cycles. Each CDR3 protein is one row after TCRdb ran MiXCR on the 5' RACE reads. The sample gives approximately 600,000 distinct CDR3 sequences, under 70% of which show up once; approximately 37% is in the top ten. Each sample used at least 6.5 million PBMCs. V lost 6 bases and J lost 0, with 16 bases in between. The CDR3 has 16 residues. From germline, CDR1 is SGHRS and CDR2 YFSETQ.

Specimen: blood. This receptor was taken from a man aged 55 to 69 in good health. The chain recombines TRBV5-1 with TRBJ2-1, with D perhaps matching TRBD1 or TRBD2 (5 bases each). The CDR3 sequence: CASISGAASSYNEQFF. DNA of the CDR3: TGCGCCAGCATATCCGGGGCAGCGAGCTCCTACAATGAGCAGTTCTTC. The variable domain in full, with the rest retrieved from reference TRBV5-1 and TRBJ2-1, is KAGVTQTPRYLIKTRGQQVTLSCSPISGHRSVSWYQQTPGQGLQFLFEYFSETQRNKGNFPGRFSGRQFSNSRSEMNVSTLELGDSALYLCASISGAASSYNEQFFGPGTRLTVL.